This T cell receptor (beta chain) was recorded in a study of beta chain features in type 1 diabetes. General study findings and limits: All four CD4+ subsets of Type 1 diabetes patients contained TCRB CDR3s that were moderately but significantly shorter. HLA influence on TCRB rearrangement stayed unresolved here.

To note about this clone: Its antigen is currently unknown.

The CDR3 totals 13 residues. V gave up 8 bases and J gave up 5 bases; unmatched junction bases: 8. CDR1 and CDR2 (germline): SQVTM, ANQGSEA. Reverse transcribing all isolated RNA meant expressed TCRB transcripts were sequenced. Method: immunoSEQ multiplex PCR; TCRdb's copy keeps in-frame clones and lacks some. Of 45,000 to 65,000 clones in the sample, about 47% were seen once. The specimen sequenced was Tregs from blood. The chain recombines TRBV29-1 with TRBJ1-1; 10 bases are shared with TRBD1. This TCR came from a woman between 40 and 55 years old with type 1 diabetes. The CDR3 sequence is CSSRQGAGTEAFF. Written as DNA, the CDR3 is TGCAGCTCTCGACAGGGGGCGGGTACTGAAGCTTTCTTT.